The entry below gives a single T cell receptor beta chain sequence along with its context. TCR beta libraries carry UMIs added by 5'RACE template switching. TCRdb re-called the 5' RACE reads and catalogs CDR3 proteins one per entry, DNA excluded. This repertoire includes a few hundred thousand distinct CDR3 sequences. This sample was taken from a study of T cells expressing NK-cell markers. Study information: Of eight sequenced donors, seven were HCMV-seropositive and one HCMV-seronegative.

Germline V CDR1 and CDR2: MGHRA, YSYEKL. CDR3 length: 16 residues. This clonotype originated in a woman in her forties or fifties in good health. This chain links TRBV4-1 with TRBJ2-1; TCRdb's D call of TRBD1 is untestable without DNA. The source material was blood T cells: a sorted CD56 or NKG2C T cell subset, CD4+ or CD8+ T cells, or bulk PBMC T cells (not recorded which). The CDR3 loop is CASSHPGWRDYNEQFF.